These 17 T cell receptor beta chains share one sample of origin, sequenced in a study of early stage breast cancer tumors. TCRdb's table, derived via immunoSEQ multiplex PCR, lists solely in-frame clones and lacks some. Here the sample spans 25,000 to 35,000 clones, roughly four fifths being singletons. The sequencing input was blood. These receptors all stem from a person aged 35-49 years with breast cancer.

This clone came up once. This chain links TRBV5-1 with TRBJ2-3; possible D gene TRBD2, 5 bases. Germline loops: CDR1 SGHRS, CDR2 YFSETQ. V was trimmed by 4 bases and J by 1 base, leaving 10 bases between them. This CDR3 has 14 amino acids. CDR3 sequence reads: CASSRDGRTDTQYF. CDR3 bases: TGCGCCAGCAGCCGGGATGGCCGCACAGATACGCAGTATTTT.

The rearrangement joins TRBV19 to TRBJ2-2; TRBD2 matches 11 bases. Per the germline V gene, CDR1 is LNHDA and CDR2 is SQIVND (reference sequence). J gave up 7 bases and V 4 bases, and 5 bases lay outside the gene matches. The CDR3 contains 15 residues. The CDR3 bases are TGTGCCAGTAGTACCGGGACTAGCGGAGACGGGGAGCTGTTTTTT. It encodes CASSTGTSGDGELFF.

This clone was seen a single time. V and J are TRBV30 and TRBJ2-3; 8 nucleotides line up with TRBD2. This CDR3 comprises 15 residues. Germline V CDR1 and CDR2: GTSNPN, SVGIG (reference sequence). V dropped 0 bases and J dropped 1; count of bases not matched to a gene: 3. The CDR3 loop reads CAWSVGSGGTDTQYF. The CDR3 bases are TGTGCCTGGAGTGTAGGTAGCGGGGGCACAGATACGCAGTATTTT. Combining the CDR3 with reference TRBV30 and TRBJ2-3 gives the whole variable domain SQTIHQWPATLVQPVGSPLSLECTVEGTSNPNLYWYRQAAGRGLQLLFYSVGIGQISSEVPQNLSASRPQDRQFILSSKKLLLSDSGFYLCAWSVGSGGTDTQYFGPGTRLTVL.

This clone has just one count. The V gene is TRBV6-1, the J gene TRBJ2-1, with D tentatively TRBD1 or TRBD2 (5 bases each). Trimming took 10 bases from V and 4 from J, leaving 11 bases between them. The germline V gene has CDR1 MNHNS and CDR2 SASEGT. The CDR3 contains 12 residues. In DNA, the CDR3 is TGTGCCACAAGGGACGGATACAATGAGCAGTTCTTC. This encodes CATRDGYNEQFF.

The chain recombines TRBV5-4 with TRBJ2-5; 7 nucleotides match TRBD1. Trimming took 5 bases from V and 3 from J; bases not matched to a gene: 7. Germline CDR1 SGHNT, CDR2 YYREEE (reference sequence). The CDR3 loop spans 14 amino acids. The CDR3 reads CASSSGQNEETQYF. CDR3 nucleotide sequence: TGTGCCAGCAGTTCGGGACAGAATGAAGAGACCCAGTACTTC. Variable domain in full (rest from reference TRBV5-4 and TRBJ2-5): ETGVTQSPTHLIKTRGQQVTLRCSSQSGHNTVSWYQQALGQGPQFIFQYYREEENGRGNFPPRFSGLQFPNYSSELNVNALELDDSALYLCASSSGQNEETQYFGPGTRLLVL.

The genes are TRBV19 and TRBJ2-1; D is possibly TRBD2 (6 bases). Trimming took off 3 bases at V and 2 bases at J, with 11 bases between the two ends. The CDR3 totals 15 residues. Germline CDR1 LNHDA, CDR2 SQIVND (reference sequence). Written as DNA, the CDR3 is TGTGCCAGTAGTATCGGAGGGAGACCCTACAATGAGCAGTTCTTC. Translated, it gives CASSIGGRPYNEQFF.

Remarks on this clone: The junction departs from germline at one end; a sequencing error may be responsible. The chain couples TRBV2 to TRBJ1-2; D might be TRBD1 (5 bases). The V gene's germline CDR1 is SNHLY and CDR2 FYNNEI. The CDR3 spans 12 residues. CDR3 nucleotides: TGTGCCAGCAGAACAGGACACCGTCTTCCCATTTTC. It specifies CASRTGHRLPIF.

J is TRBJ2-7 and V is TRBV30, with 12 bases matching TRBD2. The CDR3 consists of 13 residues. The trim removed 3 bases at V and 9 bases at J, leaving 6 bases unmatched. Germline V gene lookup returns CDR1 GTSNPN and CDR2 SVGIG (reference sequence). CDR3 coding DNA: TGTGCCTGGAGAAATCTAGCGGGAGGGGCGCAGTACTTC. Protein: CAWRNLAGGAQYF.

The rearrangement joins TRBV6-1 to TRBJ2-5; 8 bases agree with TRBD1. V was clipped by 5 bases and J by 10 bases; unmatched bases: 9. The CDR3 runs to 13 residues. Looked up from germline, CDR1 is MNHNS and CDR2 is SASEGT. DNA of the CDR3: TGTGCCAGCAGTCTGGACAGGGCTGAAGGCCAGTACTTC. Protein: CASSLDRAEGQYF.

This clone was seen only a few times. This chain joins TRBV11-3 and TRBJ2-3; possible D gene TRBD2, 5 bases. The CDR3 covers 14 residues. With 5 bases removed from V and 1 base from J, the gap between germline ends came to 10 bases. Germline lookup yields CDR1 SGHNT and CDR2 YENEEA. The chain's CDR3 is CASSPGGGTDTQYF. CDR3 coding DNA: TGTGCCAGCAGCCCCGGAGGTGGCACAGATACGCAGTATTTT.

The rearrangement joins TRBV27 to TRBJ2-3; maybe TRBD1 (6 bases). This CDR3 is 17 amino acids long. Germline CDR1 MNHEY, CDR2 SMNVEV (reference sequence). Trimming left V 3 bases short and J 5 bases short, with 21 bases between. In DNA form, the CDR3 reads TGTGCCAGCAGTTTCGACAATCCGAGTGGGGGCGAAGATACGCAGTATTTT. Amino acids: CASSFDNPSGGEDTQYF.

The J gene is TRBJ2-6, the V gene TRBV15, with TRBD1 identical over 8 bases. The CDR3 contains 17 residues. CDR1 and CDR2 (germline): LNHNV, YYDKDF (reference sequence). V lost 3 bases to trimming and J lost 2 bases; unmatched junction nucleotides: 6. CDR3 in DNA: TGTGCCACCAGCAGGGACAGGGTTTTAACTGGGGCCAACGTCCTGACTTTC. This translates into CATSRDRVLTGANVLTF.

The chain employs TRBV30 and TRBJ2-6; 11 nucleotides match TRBD1. Germline V gene lookup returns CDR1 GTSNPN and CDR2 SVGIG (reference sequence). The ends lost 8 bases at V and 2 bases at J; junction bases unmatched: 8. CDR3 length: 16 amino acids. The CDR3 loop is CAGNKGQGAGANVLTF. CDR3 nucleotides: TGTGCCGGGAATAAGGGACAGGGGGCTGGGGCCAACGTCCTGACTTTC.

This clone was detected only once. The junction differs from germline at one of its ends, possibly a read error. The chain combines TRBV5-1 with TRBJ2-2; 9 nucleotides align to TRBD1. Germline loops: CDR1 SGHRS, CDR2 YFSETQ. The CDR3 runs to 17 residues. The CDR3 nucleotides are TGCGCCAGCAGCTTACCTCCGGGACAGGGATACACCGGGGAGCTGGTTTTT. Translated: CASSLPPGQGYTGELVF.

J is TRBJ2-5 and V is TRBV27; TRBD2 aligns across 7 bases. Looked up from germline, CDR1 is MNHEY and CDR2 is SMNVEV (reference sequence). Trimming at V came to 6 bases and at J to 1 base, leaving 5 bases not matched to a gene. CDR3 length equals 14 residues. CDR3 sequence (DNA): TGTGCCAGCAGGCGAGCGGGAACCCAAGAGACCCAGTACTTC. The encoded protein is CASRRAGTQETQYF.

This clone has more than one count but fewer than ten. V is TRBV7-9 and J is TRBJ2-1; a possible D gene is TRBD2 (6 bases). The CDR3 is made up of 14 amino acids. The germline V and J ends were trimmed by 6 bases and 1 base, with 10 bases remaining between them. Per germline, CDR1 SEHNR and CDR2 FQNEAQ (reference sequence). In DNA, the CDR3 is TGTGCCAGCAGTCGGGACTTTTCCTACAATGAGCAGTTCTTC. This codes for CASSRDFSYNEQFF.

The CDR3 coding sequence is TGTGCCAGCAGCCAAGATTATGGGGGGTCCTACAATGAGCAGTTCTTC. Its translation: CASSQDYGGSYNEQFF. The chain couples TRBV4-2 to TRBJ2-1; perhaps TRBD2 as D (6 bases). Between the trimmed V and J ends, which lost 0 bases and 1 base, there was a span of 10 bases. This CDR3 region has 16 residues. Germline-derived CDR1 and CDR2 are LGHNA and YNFKEQ.